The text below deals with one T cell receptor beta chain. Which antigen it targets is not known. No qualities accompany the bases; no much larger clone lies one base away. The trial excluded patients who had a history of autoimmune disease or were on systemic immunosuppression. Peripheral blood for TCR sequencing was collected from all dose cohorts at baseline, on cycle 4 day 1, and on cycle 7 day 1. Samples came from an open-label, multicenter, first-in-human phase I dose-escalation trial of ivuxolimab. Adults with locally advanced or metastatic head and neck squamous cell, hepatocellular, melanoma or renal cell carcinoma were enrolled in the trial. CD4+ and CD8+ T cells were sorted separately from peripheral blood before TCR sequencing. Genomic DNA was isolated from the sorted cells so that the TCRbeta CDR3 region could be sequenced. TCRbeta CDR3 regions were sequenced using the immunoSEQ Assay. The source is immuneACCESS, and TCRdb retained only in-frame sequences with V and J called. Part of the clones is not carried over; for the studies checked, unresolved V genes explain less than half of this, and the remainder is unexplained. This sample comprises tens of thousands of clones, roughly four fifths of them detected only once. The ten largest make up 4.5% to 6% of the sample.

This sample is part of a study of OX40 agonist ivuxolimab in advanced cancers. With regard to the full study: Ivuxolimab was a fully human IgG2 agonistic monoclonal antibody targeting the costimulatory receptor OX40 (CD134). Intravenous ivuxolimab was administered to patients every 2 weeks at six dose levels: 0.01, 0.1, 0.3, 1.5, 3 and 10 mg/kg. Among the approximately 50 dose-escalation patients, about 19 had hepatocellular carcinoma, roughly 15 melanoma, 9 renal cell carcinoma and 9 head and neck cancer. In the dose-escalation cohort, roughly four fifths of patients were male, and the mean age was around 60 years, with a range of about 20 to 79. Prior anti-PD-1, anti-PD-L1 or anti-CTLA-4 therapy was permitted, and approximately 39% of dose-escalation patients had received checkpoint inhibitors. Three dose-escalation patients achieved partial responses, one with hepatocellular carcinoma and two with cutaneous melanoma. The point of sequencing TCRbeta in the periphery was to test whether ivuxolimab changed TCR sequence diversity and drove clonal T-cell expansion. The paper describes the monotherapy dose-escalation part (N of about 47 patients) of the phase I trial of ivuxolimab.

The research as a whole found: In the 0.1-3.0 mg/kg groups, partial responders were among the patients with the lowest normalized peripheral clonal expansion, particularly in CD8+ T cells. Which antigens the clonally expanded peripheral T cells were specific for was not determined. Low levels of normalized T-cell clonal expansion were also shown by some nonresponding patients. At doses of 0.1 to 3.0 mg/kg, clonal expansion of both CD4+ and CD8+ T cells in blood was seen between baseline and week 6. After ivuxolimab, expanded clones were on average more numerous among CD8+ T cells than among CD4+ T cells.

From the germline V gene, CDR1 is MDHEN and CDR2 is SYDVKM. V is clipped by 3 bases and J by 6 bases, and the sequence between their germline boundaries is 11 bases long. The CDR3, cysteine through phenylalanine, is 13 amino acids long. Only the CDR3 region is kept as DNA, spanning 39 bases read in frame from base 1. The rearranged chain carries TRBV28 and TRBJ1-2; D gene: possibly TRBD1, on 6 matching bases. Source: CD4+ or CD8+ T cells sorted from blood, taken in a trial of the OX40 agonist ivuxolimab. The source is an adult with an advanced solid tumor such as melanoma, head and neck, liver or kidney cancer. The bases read TGTGCCAGCAGTTTTACAGGGATCAATGGCTACACCTTC. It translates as CASSFTGINGYTF.